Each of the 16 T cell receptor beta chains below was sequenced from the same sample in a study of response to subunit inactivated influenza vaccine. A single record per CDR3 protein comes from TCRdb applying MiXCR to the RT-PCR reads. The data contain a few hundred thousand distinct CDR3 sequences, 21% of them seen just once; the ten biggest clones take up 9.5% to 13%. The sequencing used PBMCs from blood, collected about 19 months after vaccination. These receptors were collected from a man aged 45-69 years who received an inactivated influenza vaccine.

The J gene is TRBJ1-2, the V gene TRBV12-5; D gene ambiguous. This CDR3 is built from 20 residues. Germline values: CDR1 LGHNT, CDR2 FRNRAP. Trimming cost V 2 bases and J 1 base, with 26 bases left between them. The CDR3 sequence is CASGLNRMGQRQAFNYGYTF. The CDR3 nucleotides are TGTGCTAGTGGTTTGAATAGGATGGGCCAACGGCAAGCTTTTAACTATGGCTACACCTTC.

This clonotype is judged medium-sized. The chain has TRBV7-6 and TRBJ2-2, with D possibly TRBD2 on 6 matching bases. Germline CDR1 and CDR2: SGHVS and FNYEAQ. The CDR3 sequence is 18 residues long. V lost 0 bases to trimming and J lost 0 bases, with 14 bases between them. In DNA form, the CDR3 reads TGTGCCAGCAGCTTAGCGGGTTTTGGCGGGGCGAACACCGGGGAGCTGTTTTTT. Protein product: CASSLAGFGGANTGELFF.

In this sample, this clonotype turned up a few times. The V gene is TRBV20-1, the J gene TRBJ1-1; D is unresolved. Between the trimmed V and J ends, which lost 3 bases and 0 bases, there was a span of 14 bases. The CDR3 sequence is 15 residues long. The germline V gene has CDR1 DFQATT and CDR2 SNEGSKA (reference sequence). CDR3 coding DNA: TGCAGTGCTAGTAAGGTGACACTCCTGAACACTGAAGCTTTCTTT. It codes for CSASKVTLLNTEAFF.

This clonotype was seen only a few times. Written as DNA, the CDR3 is TGTGCCAGCAGCTTTACTAGCGGGAGCAGTAGCACAGATACGCAGTATTTT. Protein product: CASSFTSGSSSTDTQYF. The V call is TRBV7-2, the J call TRBJ2-3; TRBD2 aligns across 11 bases. This CDR3 contains 17 residues. With 3 bases clipped from V and 0 bases from J, the junction kept 5 bases outside the gene matches. The germline V gene encodes CDR1 SGHTA and CDR2 FQGNSA.

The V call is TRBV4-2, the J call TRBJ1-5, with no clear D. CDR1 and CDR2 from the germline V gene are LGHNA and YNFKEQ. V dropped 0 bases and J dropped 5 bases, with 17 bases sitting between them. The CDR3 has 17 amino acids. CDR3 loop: CASSQDGSRRPHQPQHF. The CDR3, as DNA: TGTGCCAGCAGCCAAGATGGATCGAGGCGGCCACATCAGCCCCAGCATTTT.

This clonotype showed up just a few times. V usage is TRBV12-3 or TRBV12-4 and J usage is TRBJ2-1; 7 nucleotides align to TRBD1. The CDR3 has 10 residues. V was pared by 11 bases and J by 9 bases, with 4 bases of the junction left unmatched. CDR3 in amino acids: CAGQVGEQFF. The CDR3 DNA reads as TGTGCCGGACAGGTGGGTGAGCAGTTCTTC.

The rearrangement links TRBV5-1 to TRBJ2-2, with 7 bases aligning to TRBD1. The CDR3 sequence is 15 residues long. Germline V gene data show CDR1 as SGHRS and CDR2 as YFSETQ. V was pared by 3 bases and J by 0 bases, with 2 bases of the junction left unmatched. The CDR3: CASSSGTANTGELFF. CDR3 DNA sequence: TGCGCCAGCAGCTCCGGGACAGCGAACACCGGGGAGCTGTTTTTT. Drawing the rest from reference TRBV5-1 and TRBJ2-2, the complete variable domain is KAGVTQTPRYLIKTRGQQVTLSCSPISGHRSVSWYQQTPGQGLQFLFEYFSETQRNKGNFPGRFSGRQFSNSRSEMNVSTLELGDSALYLCASSSGTANTGELFFGEGSRLTVL.

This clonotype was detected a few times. The CDR3 coding sequence is TGTGCCAGCAGACCCCAGGGGGGCAATCAGCCCCAGCATTTT. The encoded protein is CASRPQGGNQPQHF. The genes are TRBV12-3 or TRBV12-4 and TRBJ1-5; 7 nucleotides line up with TRBD1. Trimming removed 6 bases from V and 2 bases from J; junction bases left unmatched: 4. The CDR3 has 14 residues.

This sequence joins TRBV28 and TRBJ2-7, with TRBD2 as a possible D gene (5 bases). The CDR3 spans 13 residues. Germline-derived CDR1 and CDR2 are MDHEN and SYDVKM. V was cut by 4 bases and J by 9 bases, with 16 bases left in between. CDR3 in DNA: TGTGCCAGCAGTTCCTCGCGGCCGGGGAGGCAGTACTTC. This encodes CASSSSRPGRQYF.

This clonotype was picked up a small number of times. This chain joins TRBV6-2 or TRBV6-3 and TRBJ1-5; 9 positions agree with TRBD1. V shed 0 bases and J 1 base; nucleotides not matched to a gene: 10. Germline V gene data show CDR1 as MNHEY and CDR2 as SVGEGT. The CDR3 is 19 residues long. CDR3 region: CASSYSRITGGRSNQPQHF. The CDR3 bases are TGTGCCAGCAGTTACTCGCGAATTACAGGGGGCAGAAGCAATCAGCCCCAGCATTTT.

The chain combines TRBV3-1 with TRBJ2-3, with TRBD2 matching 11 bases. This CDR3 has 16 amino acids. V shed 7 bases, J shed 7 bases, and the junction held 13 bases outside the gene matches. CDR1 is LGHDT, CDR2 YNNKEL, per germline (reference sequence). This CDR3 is CASTIHGGLAANTQYF. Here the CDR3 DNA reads TGTGCCAGCACTATTCACGGGGGACTAGCGGCGAATACGCAGTATTTT.

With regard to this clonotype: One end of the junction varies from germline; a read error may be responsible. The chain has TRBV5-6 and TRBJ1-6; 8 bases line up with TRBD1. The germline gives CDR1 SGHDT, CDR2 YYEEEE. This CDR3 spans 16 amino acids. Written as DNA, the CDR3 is TGTGCCAGCAGCCGGCGGACAGGGTCTTCCTATTCAGCCCTCCACTTT. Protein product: CASSRRTGSSYSALHF.

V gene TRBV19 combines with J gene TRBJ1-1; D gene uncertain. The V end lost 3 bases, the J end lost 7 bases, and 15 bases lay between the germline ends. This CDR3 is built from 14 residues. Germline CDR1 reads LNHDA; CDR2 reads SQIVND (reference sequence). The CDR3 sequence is CASSIRTGKGEAFF. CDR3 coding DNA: TGTGCCAGTAGTATTCGGACGGGGAAGGGTGAAGCTTTCTTT.

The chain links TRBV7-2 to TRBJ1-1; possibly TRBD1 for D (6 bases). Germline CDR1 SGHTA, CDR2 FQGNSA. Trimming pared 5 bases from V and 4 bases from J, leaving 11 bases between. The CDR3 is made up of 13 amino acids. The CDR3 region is CASSIDRPTEAFF. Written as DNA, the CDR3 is TGTGCCAGCAGCATCGACAGGCCCACTGAAGCTTTCTTT. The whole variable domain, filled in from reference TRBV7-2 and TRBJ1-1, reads GAGVSQSPSNKVTEKGKDVELRCDPISGHTALYWYRQSLGQGLEFLIYFQGNSAPDKSGLPSDRFSAERTGGSVSTLTIQRTQQEDSAVYLCASSIDRPTEAFFGQGTRLTVV.

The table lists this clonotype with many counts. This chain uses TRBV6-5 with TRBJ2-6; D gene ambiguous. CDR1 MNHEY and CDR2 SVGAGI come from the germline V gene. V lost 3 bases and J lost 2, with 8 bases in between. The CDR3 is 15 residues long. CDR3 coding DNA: TGTGCCAGCAGTTATGAGATGGCTGGGGCCAACGTCCTGACTTTC. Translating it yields CASSYEMAGANVLTF.

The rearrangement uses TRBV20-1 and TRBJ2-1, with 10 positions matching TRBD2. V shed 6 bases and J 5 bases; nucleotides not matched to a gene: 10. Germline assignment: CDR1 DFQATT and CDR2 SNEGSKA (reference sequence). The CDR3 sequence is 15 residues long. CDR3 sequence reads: CSAPSPSGRDNEQFF. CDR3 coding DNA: TGCAGTGCCCCGAGTCCGAGCGGGAGGGACAATGAGCAGTTCTTC.